The 16 T cell receptor beta chains below all came from one sample that was sequenced in a study of blood T cells in healthy people across ages (dated by TCRdb to the mid-2010s). Library generation was performed with 5' RACE. A second PCR of roughly 7 to 11 cycles was performed with a sample-barcoded 5' primer and a J-beta primer mix. Using fastp trimming at Q25 and MiXCR clonotype assembly, TCRdb reanalyzed the public sequencing data and kept in-frame beta chains. Rows are combined by CDR3 protein, so each entry shows the most common genes and DNA. This sample comprises around 1,800,000 distinct CDR3 sequences, about 39% of them detected only once. Clones ranked in the top ten supply more than 20% of the sample. Source material: blood. These receptors were obtained from a human donor in good health.

This clonotype has a handful of counts. The gene calls are TRBV20-1 and TRBJ2-1; 12 bases align to TRBD2. V shed 0 bases, J shed 13 bases, and the junction held 13 bases outside the gene matches. Germline V gene sequence: CDR1 DFQATT, CDR2 SNEGSKA (reference sequence). The CDR3 runs to 16 residues. Here the CDR3 DNA reads TGCAGTGCTAGAGATCAGGGAGGACTAGCGGGGCGAAATCAGTTCTTC. Translating gives CSARDQGGLAGRNQFF.

V and J are TRBV10-3 and TRBJ2-3; 11 bases align to TRBD2. CDR1 is ENHRY, CDR2 SYGVKD, per germline. This CDR3 region has 14 residues. V lost 6 bases, J lost 4 bases, and 3 bases stayed unmatched. CDR3 amino acids: CAIRLAGGSDTQYF. DNA for the CDR3: TGTGCCATCAGGCTAGCGGGGGGATCAGATACGCAGTATTTT.

Note on this clonotype: A read error may explain this, as a much larger clone is one base away. The chain carries TRBV3-1 and TRBJ1-1, with D hard to call. V lost 6 bases, J lost 4 bases, and 33 bases lay in between. Germline V lookup: CDR1 LGHDT, CDR2 YNNKEL (reference sequence). This CDR3 comprises 20 residues. The chain's CDR3 is CASSPPGGRNSGVAGTEAFF. In nucleotides, the CDR3 is TGTGCCAGCAGTCCCCCGGGCGGTCGGAATAGCGGGGTGGCGGGCACTGAAGCTTTCTTT.

V usage is TRBV9 and J usage is TRBJ2-7; D uncertain. This CDR3 comprises 14 residues. Per germline, CDR1 SGDLS and CDR2 YYNGEE. With 0 bases removed from V and 0 bases from J, the gap between germline ends came to 7 bases. CDR3 sequence reads: CASSVEVSSYEQYF. CDR3 DNA sequence: TGTGCCAGCAGCGTAGAGGTTAGCTCCTACGAGCAGTACTTC.

This chain uses TRBV6-2 or TRBV6-3 with TRBJ2-4; D is tentatively TRBD1 or TRBD2 (5 bases each). This CDR3 is built from 14 residues. V gave up 6 bases and J gave up 1 base, with 10 bases separating them. The germline CDR1 and CDR2 sequences are MNHEY and SVGEGT. CDR3 protein: CASSLGRAKNIQYF. In DNA form, the CDR3 reads TGTGCCAGCAGCTTGGGACGGGCCAAAAACATTCAGTACTTC.

This clonotype was observed a handful of times. The genes are TRBV9 and TRBJ1-2, with TRBD1 matching 7 bases. The ends lost 6 bases at V and 1 base at J; junction bases unmatched: 6. The germline CDR1 and CDR2 sequences are SGDLS and YYNGEE. The CDR3 contains 14 residues. The CDR3 reads CASTPTGFNYGYTF. In DNA form, the CDR3 reads TGTGCCAGCACCCCGACAGGGTTTAACTATGGCTACACCTTC. Combining the CDR3 with reference TRBV9 and TRBJ1-2 gives the whole variable domain DSGVTQTPKHLITATGQRVTLRCSPRSGDLSVYWYQQSLDQGLQFLIQYYNGEERAKGNILERFSAQQFPDLHSELNLSSLELGDSALYFCASTPTGFNYGYTFGSGTRLTVV.

The chain recombines TRBV9 with TRBJ1-2, with 7 bases matching TRBD1. With V trimmed by 3 bases and J by 7 bases, 6 bases remained unmatched. The CDR3 is 13 amino acids. Germline CDR1 is SGDLS and CDR2 is YYNGEE. CDR3 DNA: TGTGCCAGCAGCGCCGACAGGGTGGTTGGCTACACCTTC. It encodes CASSADRVVGYTF.

The rearrangement uses TRBV9 and TRBJ1-4, with unresolved D. The CDR3 totals 16 residues. The germline V gene encodes CDR1 SGDLS and CDR2 YYNGEE. With 0 bases removed from V and 2 bases from J, the gap between germline ends came to 11 bases. The CDR3, as DNA: TGTGCCAGCAGCGTAGGATCAGGCGGTACTAATGAAAAACTGTTTTTT. It encodes CASSVGSGGTNEKLFF.

On this clonotype itself: Just one base apart from a much larger clone, this may be a read error. The chain is built from TRBV7-2 and TRBJ2-1; D perhaps matches TRBD1 (6 bases). Germline CDR1 is SGHTA and CDR2 is FQGNSA. The CDR3 has 15 residues. V was clipped by 2 bases and J by 9 bases, with 17 bases between them. The chain's CDR3 is CASSLRVGAEGEQFF. CDR3 bases: TGTGCCAGCAGCTTAAGGGTGGGGGCGGAAGGTGAGCAGTTCTTC.

This chain uses TRBV20-1 with TRBJ1-6; D remains ambiguous. Between the trimmed V and J ends, which lost 1 base and 5 bases, there was a span of 12 bases. The CDR3 totals 15 residues. CDR1 and CDR2 from the germline V gene are DFQATT and SNEGSKA (reference sequence). CDR3 in DNA: TGCAGTGCTAGAGTGGCGGGCGGAGATAATTCACCCCTCCACTTT. As protein: CSARVAGGDNSPLHF.

The rearrangement links TRBV30 to TRBJ2-5; perhaps D is TRBD1 or TRBD2 (5 bases each). V lost 5 bases to trimming and J lost 0 bases, with 16 bases between them. This CDR3 contains 15 residues. The V gene's germline CDR1 is GTSNPN and CDR2 SVGIG (reference sequence). Here the CDR3 DNA reads TGTGCCTGGGGATTTAAGGGACGGCACCAAGAGACCCAGTACTTC. The encoded protein is CAWGFKGRHQETQYF.

The chain carries TRBV2 and TRBJ2-5; the match to TRBD2 covers 8 bases. V shed 4 bases and J 6 bases; nucleotides not matched to a gene: 13. The CDR3 spans 16 residues. Germline lookup yields CDR1 SNHLY and CDR2 FYNNEI. CDR3 sequence: CASSATSGSFGKTQYF. For the CDR3, the DNA is TGTGCCAGCAGTGCGACCAGCGGGAGCTTCGGGAAGACCCAGTACTTC.

This clonotype has only a few counts. Here the CDR3 DNA reads TGTGCCAGCAGCTTAATACGGGGGGAATGGGTAGGGGACAGGGCTTACAATGAGCAGTTCTTC. Protein product: CASSLIRGEWVGDRAYNEQFF. The V call is TRBV7-3, the J call TRBJ2-1, with 9 bases lining up with TRBD1. Germline CDR1 is SGHTA and CDR2 is FQGTGA. The CDR3 is 21 residues long. V shed 1 base, J shed 4 bases, and the junction held 20 bases outside the gene matches.

This clonotype has a handful of counts. The V gene is TRBV9, the J gene TRBJ2-5, with TRBD1 matching 9 bases. The germline V gene has CDR1 SGDLS and CDR2 YYNGEE. The CDR3 is made up of 14 amino acids. Trimming took 3 bases from V and 3 from J; bases not matched to a gene: 3. The CDR3 region has the DNA TGTGCCAGCAGCGCAGGACAGGGGAAAGAGACCCAGTACTTC. This sequence encodes CASSAGQGKETQYF. Looking up the rest from reference TRBV9 and TRBJ2-5 gives the full variable domain: DSGVTQTPKHLITATGQRVTLRCSPRSGDLSVYWYQQSLDQGLQFLIQYYNGEERAKGNILERFSAQQFPDLHSELNLSSLELGDSALYFCASSAGQGKETQYFGPGTRLLVL.

The chain is built from TRBV29-1 and TRBJ1-1; TRBD1 matches at 9 bases. The germline CDR1 and CDR2 sequences are SQVTM and ANQGSEA. The ends lost 4 bases at V and 5 bases at J; junction bases unmatched: 5. The CDR3 is 13 residues long. The CDR3 sequence is CSVVETGGTEAFF. CDR3 in DNA: TGCAGCGTTGTAGAGACAGGGGGGACTGAAGCTTTCTTT.

This chain connects TRBV5-1 to TRBJ2-3; TRBD2 matches 9 bases. V was pared by 1 base and J by 4 bases, with 4 bases of the junction left unmatched. CDR1 and CDR2 (germline): SGHRS, YFSETQ. The CDR3 covers 15 residues. The CDR3 sequence: CASSLQRGESDTQYF. CDR3 in DNA: TGCGCCAGCAGCTTGCAGCGGGGGGAATCAGATACGCAGTATTTT.